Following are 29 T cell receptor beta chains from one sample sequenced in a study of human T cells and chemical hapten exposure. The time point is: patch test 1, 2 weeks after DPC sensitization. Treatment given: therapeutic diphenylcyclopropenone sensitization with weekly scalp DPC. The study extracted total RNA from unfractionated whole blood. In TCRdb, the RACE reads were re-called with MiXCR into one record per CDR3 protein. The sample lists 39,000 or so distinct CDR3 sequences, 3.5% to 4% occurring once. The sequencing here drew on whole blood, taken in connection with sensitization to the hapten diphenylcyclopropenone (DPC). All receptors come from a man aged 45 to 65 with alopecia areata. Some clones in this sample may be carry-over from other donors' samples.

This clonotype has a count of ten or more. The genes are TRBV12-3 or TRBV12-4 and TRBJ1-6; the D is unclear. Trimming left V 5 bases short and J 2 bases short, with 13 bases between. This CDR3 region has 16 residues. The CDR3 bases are TGTGCCAGCAGTCCCCGGATGTTAACCTATAATTCACCCCTCCACTTT. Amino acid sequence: CASSPRMLTYNSPLHF.

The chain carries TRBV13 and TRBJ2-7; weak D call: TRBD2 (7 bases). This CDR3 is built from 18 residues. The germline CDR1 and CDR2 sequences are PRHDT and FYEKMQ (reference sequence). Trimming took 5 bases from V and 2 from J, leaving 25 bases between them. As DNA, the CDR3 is TGTGCCAGCAGCCCAGGACTTGGCGGGAGAGGGGGGCCCTACGAGCAGTACTTC. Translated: CASSPGLGGRGGPYEQYF. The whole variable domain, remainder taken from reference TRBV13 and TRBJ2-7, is AAGVIQSPRHLIKEKRETATLKCYPIPRHDTVYWYQQGPGQDPQFLISFYEKMQSDKGSIPDRFSAQQFSDYHSELNMSSLELGDSALYFCASSPGLGGRGGPYEQYFGPGTRLTVT.

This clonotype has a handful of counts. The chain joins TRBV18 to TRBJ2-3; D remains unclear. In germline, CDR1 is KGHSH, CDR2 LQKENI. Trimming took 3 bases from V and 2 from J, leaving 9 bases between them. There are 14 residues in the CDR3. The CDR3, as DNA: TGTGCCAGCTCACCTCCGTTTCCCACAGATACGCAGTATTTT. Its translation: CASSPPFPTDTQYF. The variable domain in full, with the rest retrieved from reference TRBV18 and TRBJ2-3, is NAGVMQNPRHLVRRRGQEARLRCSPMKGHSHVYWYRQLPEEGLKFMVYLQKENIIDESGMPKERFSAEFPKEGPSILRIQQVVRGDSAAYFCASSPPFPTDTQYFGPGTRLTVL.

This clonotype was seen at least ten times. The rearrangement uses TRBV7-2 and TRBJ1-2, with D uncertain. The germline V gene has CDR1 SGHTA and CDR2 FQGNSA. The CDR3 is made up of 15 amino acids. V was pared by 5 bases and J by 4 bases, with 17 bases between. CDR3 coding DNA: TGTGCCAGCAGCCAAGATGGGAGTTCGGGCTATGGCTACACCTTC. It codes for CASSQDGSSGYGYTF. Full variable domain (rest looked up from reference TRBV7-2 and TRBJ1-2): GAGVSQSPSNKVTEKGKDVELRCDPISGHTALYWYRQSLGQGLEFLIYFQGNSAPDKSGLPSDRFSAERTGGSVSTLTIQRTQQEDSAVYLCASSQDGSSGYGYTFGSGTRLTVV.

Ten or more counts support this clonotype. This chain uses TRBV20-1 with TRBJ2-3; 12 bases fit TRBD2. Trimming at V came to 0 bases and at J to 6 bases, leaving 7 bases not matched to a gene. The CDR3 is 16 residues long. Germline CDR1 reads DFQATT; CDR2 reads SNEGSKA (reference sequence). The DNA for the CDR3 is TGCAGTGCTAGAGATACCCCGACTAGCGGGAGTGATACGCAGTATTTT. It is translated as CSARDTPTSGSDTQYF.

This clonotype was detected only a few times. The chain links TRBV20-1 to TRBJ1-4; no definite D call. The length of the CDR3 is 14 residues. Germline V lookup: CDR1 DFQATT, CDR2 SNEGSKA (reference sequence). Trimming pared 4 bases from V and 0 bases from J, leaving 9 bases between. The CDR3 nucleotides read TGCAGTGCTACCTTAGACTCAACTAATGAAAAACTGTTTTTT. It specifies CSATLDSTNEKLFF.

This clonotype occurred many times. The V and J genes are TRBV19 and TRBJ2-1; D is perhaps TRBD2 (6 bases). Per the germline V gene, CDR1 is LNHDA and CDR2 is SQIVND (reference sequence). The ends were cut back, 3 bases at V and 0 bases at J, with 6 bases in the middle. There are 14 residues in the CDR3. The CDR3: CASSIGSSYNEQFF. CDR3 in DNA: TGTGCCAGTAGTATCGGGAGCTCCTACAATGAGCAGTTCTTC.

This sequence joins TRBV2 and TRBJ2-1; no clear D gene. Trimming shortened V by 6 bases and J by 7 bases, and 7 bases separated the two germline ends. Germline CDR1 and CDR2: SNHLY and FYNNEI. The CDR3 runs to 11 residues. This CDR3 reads CASSLQNEQFF. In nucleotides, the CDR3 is TGTGCCAGCAGCCTACAGAATGAGCAGTTCTTC. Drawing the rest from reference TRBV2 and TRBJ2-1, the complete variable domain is EPEVTQTPSHQVTQMGQEVILRCVPISNHLYFYWYRQILGQKVEFLVSFYNNEISEKSEIFDDQFSVERPDGSNFTLKIRSTKLEDSAMYFCASSLQNEQFFGPGTRLTVL.

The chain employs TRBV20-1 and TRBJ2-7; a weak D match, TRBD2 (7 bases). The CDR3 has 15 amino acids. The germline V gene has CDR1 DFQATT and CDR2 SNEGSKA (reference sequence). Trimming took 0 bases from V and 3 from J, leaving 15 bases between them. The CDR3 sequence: CSARDLLGGVYEQYF. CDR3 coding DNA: TGCAGTGCTAGAGATCTACTAGGGGGGGTCTACGAGCAGTACTTC.

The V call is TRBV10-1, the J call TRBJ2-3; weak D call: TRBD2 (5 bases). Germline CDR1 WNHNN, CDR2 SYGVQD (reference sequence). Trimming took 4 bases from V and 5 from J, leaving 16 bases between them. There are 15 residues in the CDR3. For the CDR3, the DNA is TGCGCCAGCAGTGTCGAGAGCGCTGCGGGAGATACGCAGTATTTT. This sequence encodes CASSVESAAGDTQYF.

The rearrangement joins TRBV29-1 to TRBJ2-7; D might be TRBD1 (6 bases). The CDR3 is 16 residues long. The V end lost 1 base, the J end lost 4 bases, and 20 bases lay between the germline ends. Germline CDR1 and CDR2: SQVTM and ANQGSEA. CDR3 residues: CSVEGNQGLLGYEQYF. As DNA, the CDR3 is TGCAGCGTTGAAGGAAATCAGGGGCTGCTGGGGTACGAGCAGTACTTC.

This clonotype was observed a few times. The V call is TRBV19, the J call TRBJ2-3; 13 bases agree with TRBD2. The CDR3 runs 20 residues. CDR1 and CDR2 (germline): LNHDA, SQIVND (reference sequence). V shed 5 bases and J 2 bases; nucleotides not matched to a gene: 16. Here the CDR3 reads CASSPGLAGVWEWDTDTQYF. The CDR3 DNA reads TGTGCCAGTAGTCCCGGACTAGCGGGAGTTTGGGAGTGGGACACAGATACGCAGTATTTT. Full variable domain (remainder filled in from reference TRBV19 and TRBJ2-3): DGGITQSPKYLFRKEGQNVTLSCEQNLNHDAMYWYRQDPGQGLRLIYYSQIVNDFQKGDIAEGYSVSREKKESFPLTVTSAQKNPTAFYLCASSPGLAGVWEWDTDTQYFGPGTRLTVL.

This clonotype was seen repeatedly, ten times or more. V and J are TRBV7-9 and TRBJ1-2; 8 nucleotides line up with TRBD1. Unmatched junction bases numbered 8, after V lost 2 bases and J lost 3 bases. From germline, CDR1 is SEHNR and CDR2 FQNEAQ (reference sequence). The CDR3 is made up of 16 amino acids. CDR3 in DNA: TGTGCCAGCAGCTTAAGTGGGACAGGTGGTTACTATGGCTACACCTTC. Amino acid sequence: CASSLSGTGGYYGYTF.

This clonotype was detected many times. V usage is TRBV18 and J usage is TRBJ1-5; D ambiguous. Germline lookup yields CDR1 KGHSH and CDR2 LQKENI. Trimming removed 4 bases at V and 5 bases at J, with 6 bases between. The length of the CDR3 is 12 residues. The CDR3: CASSRYDQPQHF. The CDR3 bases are TGTGCCAGCTCACGGTACGATCAGCCCCAGCATTTT.

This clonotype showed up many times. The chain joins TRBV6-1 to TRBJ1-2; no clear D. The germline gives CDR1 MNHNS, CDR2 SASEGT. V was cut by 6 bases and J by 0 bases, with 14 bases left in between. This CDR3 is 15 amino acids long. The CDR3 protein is CASRNTATANYGYTF. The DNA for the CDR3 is TGTGCCAGCAGGAATACAGCCACAGCTAACTATGGCTACACCTTC.

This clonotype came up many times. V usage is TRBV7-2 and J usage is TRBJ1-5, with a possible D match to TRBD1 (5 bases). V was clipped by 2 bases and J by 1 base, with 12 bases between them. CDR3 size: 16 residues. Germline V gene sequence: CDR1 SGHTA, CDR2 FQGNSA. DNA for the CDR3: TGTGCCAGCAGCTTACATCCAGGGCTAAGCAATCAGCCCCAGCATTTT. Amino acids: CASSLHPGLSNQPQHF.

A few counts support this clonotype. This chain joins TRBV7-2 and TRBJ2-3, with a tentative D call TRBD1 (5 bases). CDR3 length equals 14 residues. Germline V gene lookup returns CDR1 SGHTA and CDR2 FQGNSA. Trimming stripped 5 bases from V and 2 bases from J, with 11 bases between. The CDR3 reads CASSPGHHTDTQYF. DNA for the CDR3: TGTGCCAGCAGCCCTGGACACCACACAGATACGCAGTATTTT.

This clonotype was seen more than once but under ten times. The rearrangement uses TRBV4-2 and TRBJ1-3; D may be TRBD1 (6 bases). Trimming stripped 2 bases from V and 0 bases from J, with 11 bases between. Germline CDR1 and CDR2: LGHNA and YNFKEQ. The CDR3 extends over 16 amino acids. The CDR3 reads CASSQTGIISGNTIYF. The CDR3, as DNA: TGTGCCAGCAGCCAAACAGGGATCATCTCTGGAAACACCATATATTTT.

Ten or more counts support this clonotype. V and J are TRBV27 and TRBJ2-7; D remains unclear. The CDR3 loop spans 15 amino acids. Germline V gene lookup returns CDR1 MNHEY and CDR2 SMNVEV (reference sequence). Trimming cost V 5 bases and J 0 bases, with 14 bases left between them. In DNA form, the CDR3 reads TGTGCCAGCAGTGGTGATGGGGAAACCTCCTACGAGCAGTACTTC. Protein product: CASSGDGETSYEQYF.

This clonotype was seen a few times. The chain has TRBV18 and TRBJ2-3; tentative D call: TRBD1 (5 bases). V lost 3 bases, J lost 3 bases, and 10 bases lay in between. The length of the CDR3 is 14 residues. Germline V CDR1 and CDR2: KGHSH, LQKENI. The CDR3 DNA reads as TGTGCCAGCTCACCCCCGACAGTAACAGATACGCAGTATTTT. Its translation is CASSPPTVTDTQYF. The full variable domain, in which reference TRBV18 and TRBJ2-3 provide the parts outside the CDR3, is NAGVMQNPRHLVRRRGQEARLRCSPMKGHSHVYWYRQLPEEGLKFMVYLQKENIIDESGMPKERFSAEFPKEGPSILRIQQVVRGDSAAYFCASSPPTVTDTQYFGPGTRLTVL.

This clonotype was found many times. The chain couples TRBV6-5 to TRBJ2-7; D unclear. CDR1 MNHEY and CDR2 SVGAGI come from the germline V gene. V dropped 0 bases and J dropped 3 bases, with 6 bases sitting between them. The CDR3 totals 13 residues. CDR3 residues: CASSYSRNYEQYF. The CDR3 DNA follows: TGTGCCAGCAGTTACTCTCGGAACTACGAGCAGTACTTC.

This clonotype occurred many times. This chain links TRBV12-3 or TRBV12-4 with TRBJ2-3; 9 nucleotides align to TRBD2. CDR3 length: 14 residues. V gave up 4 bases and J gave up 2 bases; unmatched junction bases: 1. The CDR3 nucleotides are TGTGCCAGCAGTTCTAGCGGGAACACAGATACGCAGTATTTT. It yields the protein CASSSSGNTDTQYF.

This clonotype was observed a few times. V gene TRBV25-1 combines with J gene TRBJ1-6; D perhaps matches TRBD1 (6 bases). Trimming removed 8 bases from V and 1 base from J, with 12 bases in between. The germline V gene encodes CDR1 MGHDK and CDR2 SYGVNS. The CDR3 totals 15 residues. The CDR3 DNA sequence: TGTGCCAGCGCACAGGGAGGATCCTATAATTCACCCCTCCACTTT. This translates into CASAQGGSYNSPLHF.

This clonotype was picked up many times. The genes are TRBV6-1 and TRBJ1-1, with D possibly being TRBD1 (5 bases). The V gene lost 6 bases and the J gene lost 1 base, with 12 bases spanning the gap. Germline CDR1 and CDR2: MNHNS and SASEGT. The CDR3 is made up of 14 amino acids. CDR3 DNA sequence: TGTGCCAGCAGACCTACAGGAGCGAACACTGAAGCTTTCTTT. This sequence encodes CASRPTGANTEAFF.

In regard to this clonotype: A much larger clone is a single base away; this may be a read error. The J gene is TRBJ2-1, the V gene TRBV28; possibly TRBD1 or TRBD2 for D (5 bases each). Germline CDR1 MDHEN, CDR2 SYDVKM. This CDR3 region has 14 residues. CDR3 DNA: TGTACCATCGCCGCACCGGGACCCTACAATGAGCAGTTCTTC. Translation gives CTIAAPGPYNEQFF.

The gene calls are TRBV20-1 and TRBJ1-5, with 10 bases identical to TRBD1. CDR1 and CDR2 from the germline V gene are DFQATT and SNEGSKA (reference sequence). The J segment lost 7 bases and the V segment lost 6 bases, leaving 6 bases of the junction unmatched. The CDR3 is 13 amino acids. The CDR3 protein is CSARTGGEQPQHF. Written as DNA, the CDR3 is TGCAGTGCCAGGACAGGGGGGGAGCAGCCCCAGCATTTT.

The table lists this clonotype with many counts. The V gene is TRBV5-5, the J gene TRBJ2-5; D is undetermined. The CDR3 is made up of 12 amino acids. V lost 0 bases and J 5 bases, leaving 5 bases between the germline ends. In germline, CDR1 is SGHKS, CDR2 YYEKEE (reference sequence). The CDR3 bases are TGTGCCAGCAGCTTGGAGGGTGAGACCCAGTACTTC. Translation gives CASSLEGETQYF. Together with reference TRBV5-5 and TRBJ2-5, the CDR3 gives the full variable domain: DAGVTQSPTHLIKTRGQQVTLRCSPISGHKSVSWYQQVLGQGPQFIFQYYEKEERGRGNFPDRFSARQFPNYSSELNVNALLLGDSALYLCASSLEGETQYFGPGTRLLVL.

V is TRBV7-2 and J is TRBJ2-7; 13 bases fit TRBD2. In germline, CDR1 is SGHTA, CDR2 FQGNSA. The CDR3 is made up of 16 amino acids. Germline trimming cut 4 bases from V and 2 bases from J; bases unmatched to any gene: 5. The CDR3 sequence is CASSSRTSGSTYEQYF. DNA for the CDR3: TGTGCCAGCAGCTCCCGGACTAGCGGGAGCACCTACGAGCAGTACTTC. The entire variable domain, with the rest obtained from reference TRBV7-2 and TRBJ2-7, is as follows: GAGVSQSPSNKVTEKGKDVELRCDPISGHTALYWYRQSLGQGLEFLIYFQGNSAPDKSGLPSDRFSAERTGGSVSTLTIQRTQQEDSAVYLCASSSRTSGSTYEQYFGPGTRLTVT.

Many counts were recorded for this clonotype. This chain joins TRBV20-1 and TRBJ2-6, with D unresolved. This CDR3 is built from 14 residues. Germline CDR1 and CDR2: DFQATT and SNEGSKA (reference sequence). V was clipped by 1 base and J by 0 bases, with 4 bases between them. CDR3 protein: CSARVNSGANVLTF. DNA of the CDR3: TGCAGTGCTAGAGTTAACTCTGGGGCCAACGTCCTGACTTTC.